The source of this T cell receptor (beta chain) is a study of CD8 T cells in Susac syndrome. Sequencing of TCR beta drew on CD8+ and CD4+ T cells from blood. The multiple sclerosis controls were treatment-naive patients, and their relapsing-remitting disease was stable or active. FACS enriched CD8+ TEMRA cells, while bulk CD8+ and CD4+ were negatively isolated. A quantity of about 0.5 to 1 ug RNA underwent reverse transcription using random hexamers. The authors amplified TCR beta CDR3 across 54 Vbeta and 13 Jbeta using immunoSEQ multiplex PCR. TCRdb processed the immunoSEQ multiplex PCR reads anew with MiXCR; each CDR3 protein has one entry. The sample lists about 440,000 distinct CDR3 sequences, around 85% seen once, with 0.09% to 0.15% in the top ten. There are 15 residues in the CDR3. Trimming pared 0 bases from V and 3 bases from J, leaving 12 bases between. CDR1 and CDR2 (germline): SGDLS, YYNGEE.

This TCR derives from a human donor with multiple sclerosis. Sequenced material: CD8+ T cells from PBMCs. The chain uses TRBV9 and TRBJ1-1, with D maybe TRBD1 (6 bases). The CDR3 loop is CASSVEGGGYTEAFF. CDR3 bases: TGTGCCAGCAGCGTAGAGGGTGGGGGCTACACTGAAGCTTTCTTT.